The rows below give T cell receptor beta chains drawn from one sample of a study of cytomegalovirus exposure and HLA in healthy donors. Produced via immunoSEQ multiplex PCR; TCRdb's table is partial and in-frame only. Of about 130,000 clones listed, approximately 80% are singletons. The source material was PBMCs. The receptor source for this set is a man aged 50 or older in good health and CMV-seronegative. Each CDR3 is given with its conserved first and last residue. Expanded clones get a size class; other rows say once, few or many, or leave the size out.

V gene: TRBV5-1; clone size: .; J gene: TRBJ2-5; CDR3 protein: CASSLSSGTHQETQYF
V gene: TRBV5-1; clone size: .; J gene: TRBJ1-6; CDR3 protein: CASSFNQGTSPLHF
V gene: TRBV7-2; clone size: .; J gene: TRBJ2-7; CDR3 protein: CASSLALAGGRHEQYF
V gene: TRBV6-1; clone size: .; J gene: .; CDR3 protein: CASSEAAPYEQYF
V gene: TRBV7-3; clone size: .; J gene: TRBJ1-1; CDR3 protein: CASSPAGNTEAFF
V gene: TRBV27; clone size: .; J gene: TRBJ2-1; CDR3 protein: CASGGGPNNEQFF
V gene: TRBV7-9; clone size: .; J gene: TRBJ2-1; CDR3 protein: CASSLTSDEQFF
V gene: TRBV7-7; clone size: once; J gene: TRBJ2-5; CDR3 protein: CASSATRGTQETQYF
V gene: TRBV6-1; clone size: few; J gene: TRBJ1-5; CDR3 protein: CASRGDIVGQPQHF
V gene: TRBV19; clone size: .; J gene: TRBJ1-2; CDR3 protein: CASSMGTGDYGYTF
V gene: TRBV5-1; clone size: .; J gene: TRBJ2-1; CDR3 protein: CASTSTGSSYNEQFF
V gene: TRBV29-1; clone size: .; J gene: TRBJ2-7; CDR3 protein: CSVGLQLPYEQYF
V gene: TRBV6-6; clone size: .; J gene: TRBJ2-5; CDR3 protein: CASSSYGREETQYF
V gene: TRBV30; clone size: once; J gene: TRBJ1-1; CDR3 protein: CAWSSLGGRNTEAFF
V gene: TRBV29-1; clone size: .; J gene: TRBJ2-1; CDR3 protein: CSVEAGDYNEQFF
V gene: TRBV5-1; clone size: .; J gene: TRBJ1-4; CDR3 protein: CASSSTGRTNEKLFF
V gene: TRBV4-2; clone size: few; J gene: TRBJ2-2; CDR3 protein: CASSQVVGRNTGELFF
V gene: TRBV11-2; clone size: once; J gene: TRBJ2-2; CDR3 protein: CASSSTSGRLLGELFF
V gene: TRBV6-5; clone size: .; J gene: TRBJ2-7; CDR3 protein: CASSYSGSSYEQYF
V gene: TRBV7-8; clone size: once; J gene: TRBJ2-5; CDR3 protein: CASSLLEKETQYF
V gene: TRBV6-5; clone size: .; J gene: TRBJ1-1; CDR3 protein: CASRRTGVNTEAFF
V gene: TRBV10-1; clone size: few; J gene: TRBJ1-1; CDR3 protein: CASSESRVFRNTEAFF
V gene: TRBV29-1; clone size: .; J gene: TRBJ2-1; CDR3 protein: CSVPPGSGSLSYNEQFF
V gene: TRBV21-1; clone size: few; J gene: TRBJ2-6; CDR3 protein: CASSSRQGSGANVLTF
V gene: TRBV7-9; clone size: .; J gene: TRBJ1-4; CDR3 protein: CASNGQGGSEKLFF
V gene: TRBV10-2; clone size: once; J gene: TRBJ2-7; CDR3 protein: CASSDLSYEQYF
V gene: TRBV5-1; clone size: .; J gene: TRBJ2-2; CDR3 protein: CASSLRERSGELFF
V gene: TRBV18; clone size: .; J gene: TRBJ1-5; CDR3 protein: CASSPSGINNQPQHF
V gene: TRBV6-6; clone size: .; J gene: TRBJ1-4; CDR3 protein: CASKDATTNEKLFF
V gene: TRBV28; clone size: .; J gene: TRBJ2-5; CDR3 protein: CASSLWGPGETQYF
V gene: TRBV6-1; clone size: once; J gene: TRBJ2-7; CDR3 protein: CASLGIGTGINEQYF
V gene: TRBV30; clone size: .; J gene: TRBJ2-2; CDR3 protein: CAWKEGRNTGELFF
V gene: TRBV6-5; clone size: .; J gene: TRBJ1-2; CDR3 protein: CASGGQGRAHGYTF
V gene: TRBV5-1; clone size: .; J gene: TRBJ2-7; CDR3 protein: CASSPYLTGGPPNEQYF
V gene: TRBV19; clone size: .; J gene: TRBJ2-7; CDR3 protein: CASSIGGGYSYEQYF
V gene: TRBV5-1; clone size: few; J gene: TRBJ2-4; CDR3 protein: CASSLQGFGIQYF
V gene: TRBV28; clone size: once; J gene: TRBJ1-1; CDR3 protein: CASSIPGQQSTGAFF
V gene: TRBV27; clone size: .; J gene: TRBJ2-3; CDR3 protein: CASGPGRGALTDTQYF
V gene: TRBV6-5; clone size: .; J gene: .; CDR3 protein: CATRRQGANQPQYF
V gene: TRBV6-6; clone size: .; J gene: TRBJ2-2; CDR3 protein: CASSYVQTNTGELFF
V gene: TRBV28; clone size: .; J gene: TRBJ1-2; CDR3 protein: CASSLGGTGVYGYTF
V gene: TRBV2; clone size: once; J gene: TRBJ1-5; CDR3 protein: CASSVISGNQPQHF
V gene: TRBV29-1; clone size: .; J gene: TRBJ1-1; CDR3 protein: CSVVGGASDTEAFF